This entry lists 23 T cell receptor beta chains sequenced from one sample in a study of OX40 agonist ivuxolimab in advanced cancers. Sequenced by immunoSEQ multiplex PCR; TCRdb stores in-frame clones only, minus some. The sample contains 76,000 or so clones, less than 90% of which appear only once. This specimen was CD4+ or CD8+ T cells sorted from blood, taken in a trial of the OX40 agonist ivuxolimab. The receptors were gathered from an adult with an advanced solid tumor such as melanoma, head and neck, liver or kidney cancer.

The J gene is TRBJ1-2, the V gene TRBV7-2, with unresolved D. V was cut by 1 base and J by 5 bases, with 11 bases left in between. In germline, CDR1 is SGHTA, CDR2 FQGNSA. This CDR3 is built from 14 residues. CDR3 residues: CASSLGNSRYGYTF. CDR3 in DNA: TGTGCCAGCAGCTTAGGGAACAGCCGATATGGCTACACCTTC.

The chain employs TRBV6-4 and TRBJ2-1; 10 nucleotides match TRBD2. CDR3 length equals 18 residues. Germline CDR1 reads MRHNA; CDR2 reads SNTAGT. Losses at the gene ends were 4 bases for V and 2 bases for J; bases not matched to a gene: 11. CDR3 loop: CASSGVTSGRATYNEQFF. In DNA form, the CDR3 reads TGTGCCAGCAGTGGGGTGACCAGCGGGAGGGCCACCTACAATGAGCAGTTCTTC.

The CDR3 is CASSSTSVVSEQYF. The CDR3 DNA reads TGTGCCAGCAGCTCCACCTCGGTAGTCTCCGAGCAGTACTTC. This chain links TRBV7-9 with TRBJ2-7; D not resolved. Germline values: CDR1 SEHNR, CDR2 FQNEAQ (reference sequence). There are 14 residues in the CDR3. The V and J ends lost 4 bases and 6 bases respectively, with 16 bases between them.

The rearrangement joins TRBV19 to TRBJ2-3; D remains ambiguous. The CDR3 spans 15 residues. The V gene's germline CDR1 is LNHDA and CDR2 SQIVND (reference sequence). Trimming pared 5 bases from V and 2 bases from J, leaving 14 bases between. Here the CDR3 reads CASSPPGRPTDTQYF. The CDR3 coding sequence is TGTGCCAGTAGTCCCCCCGGGCGGCCCACAGATACGCAGTATTTT.

V usage is TRBV11-3 and J usage is TRBJ2-4, with a tentative D call TRBD1 (6 bases). In germline, CDR1 is SGHNT, CDR2 YENEEA. The CDR3 runs 15 residues. V was cut by 5 bases and J by 0 bases, with 11 bases left in between. In DNA, the CDR3 is TGTGCCAGCAGCCTAGGGGGATTAGCCAAAAACATTCAGTACTTC. Its translation is CASSLGGLAKNIQYF.

V is TRBV5-4 and J is TRBJ2-7; 7 bases line up with TRBD1. Germline V lookup: CDR1 SGHNT, CDR2 YYREEE (reference sequence). The CDR3 runs 11 residues. With 2 bases clipped from V and 12 bases from J, the junction kept 5 bases outside the gene matches. In DNA, the CDR3 is TGTGCCAGCAGCTTAGCGACAGGGCTGTACTTC. It codes for CASSLATGLYF.

The chain couples TRBV4-2 to TRBJ2-3; D is unclear. Germline CDR1 is LGHNA and CDR2 is YNFKEQ. V gave up 2 bases and J gave up 5 bases, with 17 bases separating them. This CDR3 comprises 16 residues. The CDR3 bases are TGTGCCAGCAGCCAATCTTTGGCGTCCTCAGGAGATACGCAGTATTTT. This sequence encodes CASSQSLASSGDTQYF.

The rearrangement uses TRBV4-2 and TRBJ2-1; the match to TRBD1 covers 7 bases. The germline V gene has CDR1 LGHNA and CDR2 YNFKEQ. CDR3 length: 18 amino acids. V lost 0 bases, J lost 2 bases, and 10 bases stayed unmatched. CDR3 protein: CASSQDHAGTAPYNEQFF. As DNA, the CDR3 is TGTGCCAGCAGCCAAGATCATGCTGGGACAGCGCCCTACAATGAGCAGTTCTTC.

The J gene is TRBJ2-1, the V gene TRBV23-1, with TRBD2 matching over 16 bases. TRBV23-1 is placed among ORFs of uncertain function. The CDR3 loop spans 17 amino acids. V was clipped by 3 bases and J by 4 bases; unmatched bases: 3. The CDR3 coding sequence is TGCGCCAGCAGTCATGGGACTAGCGGGAGGGGGTACAATGAGCAGTTCTTC. This gives the protein CASSHGTSGRGYNEQFF.

This clone occurred once. This chain links TRBV20-1 with TRBJ2-5; no firm D call. The length of the CDR3 is 10 residues. Per germline, CDR1 DFQATT and CDR2 SNEGSKA (reference sequence). V shed 7 bases and J shed 4 bases, with 7 bases lying between them. In DNA form, the CDR3 reads TGCAGTGTTCCGGCAGAGACCCAGTACTTC. It specifies CSVPAETQYF.

The V and J genes are TRBV19 and TRBJ2-7; 12 positions match TRBD2. Germline loops: CDR1 LNHDA, CDR2 SQIVND (reference sequence). Unmatched junction bases numbered 3, after V lost 5 bases and J lost 1 base. The CDR3 is made up of 15 amino acids. CDR3 sequence: CASSWTSGKSYEQYF. The CDR3 bases are TGTGCCAGTAGTTGGACTAGCGGGAAATCCTACGAGCAGTACTTC.

The chain employs TRBV28 and TRBJ1-1; D gene uncertain. Germline V lookup: CDR1 MDHEN, CDR2 SYDVKM. The CDR3 has 14 amino acids. Trimming removed 2 bases from V and 3 bases from J, with 10 bases in between. CDR3: CASSLREGYTEAFF. In DNA, the CDR3 is TGTGCCAGCAGTTTACGAGAAGGGTACACTGAAGCTTTCTTT.

This clone was seen only once. At one end, the junction sequence differs from germline, possibly due to a read error. This rearrangement joins TRBV6-1 to TRBJ2-4; D not certain. Germline-derived CDR1 and CDR2 are MNHNS and SASEGT. The CDR3 has 17 amino acids. The CDR3 DNA sequence: TGTGCCAGCAGCGAAGGATTTACAAAACTAGCCAAAAACATTCAGTACTTC. It codes for CASSEGFTKLAKNIQYF.

This clone has a single count. This chain connects TRBV15 to TRBJ1-1; D is undetermined. The V and J ends lost 0 bases and 6 bases respectively, with 5 bases between them. The CDR3 runs 12 residues. Per the germline V gene, CDR1 is LNHNV and CDR2 is YYDKDF (reference sequence). The CDR3 DNA reads TGTGCCACCAGCAGAGATCCTTCTGAAGCTTTCTTT. Amino acid sequence: CATSRDPSEAFF.

The V call is TRBV7-9, the J call TRBJ2-2; the match to TRBD2 covers 8 bases. The CDR3 contains 15 residues. V dropped 6 bases and J dropped 6; count of bases not matched to a gene: 9. Germline V gene data show CDR1 as SEHNR and CDR2 as FQNEAQ (reference sequence). CDR3 protein: CASRWGTSLPGELFF. The DNA of the CDR3 is TGTGCCAGCAGGTGGGGGACTAGTCTTCCCGGGGAGCTGTTTTTT.

V and J are TRBV4-1 and TRBJ2-7; 8 positions agree with TRBD1. Trimming at V came to 1 base and at J to 7 bases, leaving 9 bases not matched to a gene. Germline loops: CDR1 MGHRA, CDR2 YSYEKL. CDR3 length: 15 residues. The CDR3 protein is CASSQGQTGEWEQYF. The CDR3 nucleotides are TGCGCCAGCAGCCAAGGACAGACAGGGGAGTGGGAGCAGTACTTC.

V gene TRBV4-1 combines with J gene TRBJ2-5, with 9 bases matching TRBD2. In germline, CDR1 is MGHRA, CDR2 YSYEKL. V was clipped by 4 bases and J by 1 base; unmatched bases: 16. The CDR3 extends over 19 amino acids. CDR3 amino acids: CASSPRRGLAPTIQETQYF. The CDR3 DNA sequence: TGCGCCAGCAGCCCCCGACGAGGACTAGCGCCTACAATCCAAGAGACCCAGTACTTC.

The chain links TRBV7-2 to TRBJ2-5; the D is unclear. Trimming cost V 0 bases and J 4 bases, with 3 bases left between them. This CDR3 has 12 residues. The germline CDR1 and CDR2 sequences are SGHTA and FQGNSA. As DNA, the CDR3 is TGTGCCAGCAGCTTAGCGGGAGAGACCCAGTACTTC. This gives the protein CASSLAGETQYF.

This clone was seen just once. The chain links TRBV7-8 to TRBJ2-2, with D possibly being TRBD1 (6 bases). The CDR3 is 14 amino acids. CDR1 and CDR2 (germline): SGHVS, FQNEAQ. Trimming stripped 1 base from V and 6 bases from J, with 9 bases between. This CDR3 is CASSLVEGAGELFF. The CDR3 DNA follows: TGTGCCAGCAGCTTAGTAGAGGGGGCCGGGGAGCTGTTTTTT.

This chain connects TRBV4-2 to TRBJ2-1; TRBD2 matches at 8 bases. The CDR3 length is 17 residues. The germline V gene has CDR1 LGHNA and CDR2 YNFKEQ. V was clipped by 0 bases and J by 0 bases; unmatched bases: 4. Written as DNA, the CDR3 is TGTGCCAGCAGCCAAGATCTCGGGGGGGGCTCCTACAATGAGCAGTTCTTC. Protein sequence: CASSQDLGGGSYNEQFF.

This clone was found once. This chain connects TRBV27 to TRBJ2-5; no reliable D call. The end of the DNA fits TRBJ2-7 better, so the J call may be wrong. The CDR3 runs to 12 residues. CDR1 and CDR2 (germline): MNHEY, SMNVEV (reference sequence). The CDR3 is CASSLVGNEQYF. The CDR3 bases are TGTGCCAGCAGTTTAGTTGGTAACGAGCAGTACTTC.

The J gene is TRBJ2-7, the V gene TRBV28, with 9 positions matching TRBD2. Trimming at V came to 5 bases and at J to 4 bases, leaving 12 bases not matched to a gene. The germline gives CDR1 MDHEN, CDR2 SYDVKM. CDR3 size: 16 residues. CDR3 coding DNA: TGTGCCAGCAGTGTCGGGTTAGCGGGAGTGACGTACGAGCAGTACTTC. Its protein is CASSVGLAGVTYEQYF.

The V call is TRBV11-1, the J call TRBJ2-3; 10 nucleotides line up with TRBD2. This CDR3 has 15 amino acids. CDR1 and CDR2 (germline): SGHAT, FQDESV (reference sequence). V was clipped by 3 bases and J by 5 bases; unmatched bases: 5. The chain's CDR3 is CASSFTSGAEDTQYF. CDR3 bases: TGTGCCAGCAGCTTCACTAGCGGGGCCGAAGATACGCAGTATTTT. The complete variable domain, with remaining parts taken from reference TRBV11-1 and TRBJ2-3, reads EAEVAQSPRYKITEKSQAVAFWCDPISGHATLYWYRQILGQGPELLVQFQDESVVDDSQLPKDRFSAERLKGVDSTLKIQPAELGDSAMYLCASSFTSGAEDTQYFGPGTRLTVL.